Listed below are T cell receptor beta chains from one sample, sequenced in a study of cytotoxic CD8 clonotypes in ibrutinib-treated CLL. Some clones are missing from TCRdb's copy, which holds only in-frame ones; the method was immunoSEQ multiplex PCR. This sample has some 150,000 clones, with about 80% found just once. The starting material was PBMCs, obtained after 12 months of ibrutinib treatment. The receptors were sampled from a human donor with chronic lymphocytic leukemia. The CDR3 runs from the conserved cysteine through the conserved F or W. The D gene is left open where the match is weak. Clone size is given for some rows only: seen once, a few or many times, or a class if the clone is expanded.

clone_size: -; j_call: TRBJ1-6; v_call: TRBV5-4; d_call: TRBD1; cdr3_length: 17; cdr3_nt: TGTGCCAGCAGTTCCCCCGGACAGGGCACCCTGAATTCACCCCTCCACTTT; cdr3_aa: CASSSPGQGTLNSPLHF
clone_size: -; j_call: TRBJ2-7; v_call: TRBV28; d_call: -; cdr3_length: 15; cdr3_nt: TGTGCCAGCAGTTCTACTCGACACGTATCCTACGAGCAGTACTTC; cdr3_aa: CASSSTRHVSYEQYF
clone_size: -; j_call: TRBJ2-7; v_call: TRBV25-1; d_call: TRBD2; cdr3_length: 18; cdr3_nt: TGTGCCAGCAGTGAATATCGCAGCAGGCGCGGGAGCCCCTACGAGCAGTACTTC; cdr3_aa: CASSEYRSRRGSPYEQYF
clone_size: -; j_call: TRBJ1-2; v_call: TRBV19; d_call: -; cdr3_length: 14; cdr3_nt: TGTGCCAGTACCAAAATGACTGGGAACTATGGCTACACCTTC; cdr3_aa: CASTKMTGNYGYTF
clone_size: few; j_call: TRBJ2-7; v_call: TRBV6-5; d_call: -; cdr3_length: 15; cdr3_nt: TGTGCCAGCAGTTACAGGAGGGGCATTTTCGGCGAGCAGTACTTC; cdr3_aa: CASSYRRGIFGEQYF
clone_size: once; j_call: TRBJ2-3; v_call: TRBV9; d_call: -; cdr3_length: 12; cdr3_nt: TGTGCCAGCAGCGTAGAAGGACGGACGCAGTATTTT; cdr3_aa: CASSVEGRTQYF
clone_size: -; j_call: TRBJ2-2; v_call: TRBV2; d_call: TRBD1; cdr3_length: 15; cdr3_nt: TGTGCCAGCAGTCCCGACAGGGCGGAAACCGGGGAGCTGTTTTTT; cdr3_aa: CASSPDRAETGELFF
clone_size: -; j_call: TRBJ2-1; v_call: TRBV4-3; d_call: -; cdr3_length: 17; cdr3_nt: TGCGCCAGCAGCCGCCAACAGGGAGGGGAGCCTTACAATGAGCAGTTCTTC; cdr3_aa: CASSRQQGGEPYNEQFF
clone_size: once; j_call: TRBJ1-2; v_call: TRBV19; d_call: -; cdr3_length: 13; cdr3_nt: TGTGCCAGCCACGAGCATCCTAACTATGGCTACACCTTC; cdr3_aa: CASHEHPNYGYTF
clone_size: -; j_call: TRBJ2-7; v_call: TRBV10-3; d_call: -; cdr3_length: 13; cdr3_nt: TGTGCCATCAGTGAGCGGGAGTACCACGAGCAGTACTTC; cdr3_aa: CAISEREYHEQYF
clone_size: many; j_call: TRBJ2-3; v_call: TRBV18; d_call: -; cdr3_length: 16; cdr3_nt: TGTGCCAGCTCACCACCGGTCGGAGGGGCGGGCTATACGCAGTATTTT; cdr3_aa: CASSPPVGGAGYTQYF
clone_size: -; j_call: TRBJ2-6; v_call: TRBV5-4; d_call: -; cdr3_length: 17; cdr3_nt: TGTGCCAGCAGCGGACCGACAGGAGCATGGGGGGCCAACGTCCTGACTTTC; cdr3_aa: CASSGPTGAWGANVLTF
clone_size: -; j_call: TRBJ1-2; v_call: TRBV7-2; d_call: -; cdr3_length: 14; cdr3_nt: TGTGCCAGCAGCCCGACAGGCTCTAACTATGGCTACACCTTC; cdr3_aa: CASSPTGSNYGYTF
clone_size: -; j_call: TRBJ2-2; v_call: TRBV11-3; d_call: -; cdr3_length: 15; cdr3_nt: TGTGCCAGCACCCTCGAGGGGGGAGAGGGCGGGGAGCTGTTTTTT; cdr3_aa: CASTLEGGEGGELFF
clone_size: -; j_call: TRBJ2-2; v_call: TRBV7-2; d_call: TRBD2; cdr3_length: 15; cdr3_nt: TGTGCCAGCACCCCGTGGGAGGGGATATCCGGGGAGCTGTTTTTT; cdr3_aa: CASTPWEGISGELFF
clone_size: once; j_call: TRBJ2-5; v_call: TRBV7-2; d_call: TRBD1; cdr3_length: 13; cdr3_nt: TGTGCCAGCAGCTTAGATGGACAGGGGACCCAGTACTTC; cdr3_aa: CASSLDGQGTQYF
clone_size: few; j_call: TRBJ1-5; v_call: TRBV7-8; d_call: -; cdr3_length: 17; cdr3_nt: TGTGCCAGCAGCCCGTATATGGGTGGGTACTTGAGTCAGCCCCAGCATTTT; cdr3_aa: CASSPYMGGYLSQPQHF
clone_size: -; j_call: TRBJ2-4; v_call: TRBV13; d_call: -; cdr3_length: 18; cdr3_nt: TGTGCCAGCAGCTCTCTAGAAAAGGGGGGGTCGGCCAAAAACATTCAGTACTTC; cdr3_aa: CASSSLEKGGSAKNIQYF
clone_size: -; j_call: TRBJ2-7; v_call: TRBV5-6; d_call: -; cdr3_length: 12; cdr3_nt: TGTGCCAGCAGCTTGAACTCTAACGAGCAGTACTTC; cdr3_aa: CASSLNSNEQYF
clone_size: -; j_call: TRBJ2-2; v_call: TRBV14; d_call: -; cdr3_length: 14; cdr3_nt: TGTGCCAGCAGCCAAACTTTTCCCACCGGGGAGCTGTTTTTT; cdr3_aa: CASSQTFPTGELFF
clone_size: -; j_call: TRBJ1-3; v_call: TRBV9; d_call: -; cdr3_length: 15; cdr3_nt: TGTGCCAGCAGCGTTGGGGGGGCGTCTGGAAACACCATATATTTT; cdr3_aa: CASSVGGASGNTIYF
clone_size: once; j_call: TRBJ1-1; v_call: TRBV9; d_call: -; cdr3_length: 12; cdr3_nt: TGTGCCAGCAGCCCATTGAACACTGAAGCTTTCTTT; cdr3_aa: CASSPLNTEAFF